This TCR beta chain was documented in a study of blood T cell repertoires in COVID-19. Turning to the study itself: Sample material is recorded as cDNA or gDNA derived from T cells, B-cell-depleted T cells, or PBMCs.

V was clipped by 5 bases and J by 1 base, with 13 bases between them. CDR3 length: 15 residues. Germline V CDR1 and CDR2: SGHKS, YYEKEE (reference sequence). Data came from immunoSEQ multiplex PCR; TCRdb stores just in-frame clones and leaves some out. The top ten clones hold approximately 4% of a sample with under 150,000 clones, around three quarters of them seen once. The chain recombines TRBV5-5 with TRBJ1-3; maybe TRBD1 (5 bases). The TCR comes from a woman over 75 with acute or convalescent COVID-19. The specimen sequenced was peripheral blood. CDR3: CASSNTGRSGNTIYF. CDR3 coding DNA: TGTGCCAGCAGTAATACAGGACGGTCTGGAAACACCATATATTTT.